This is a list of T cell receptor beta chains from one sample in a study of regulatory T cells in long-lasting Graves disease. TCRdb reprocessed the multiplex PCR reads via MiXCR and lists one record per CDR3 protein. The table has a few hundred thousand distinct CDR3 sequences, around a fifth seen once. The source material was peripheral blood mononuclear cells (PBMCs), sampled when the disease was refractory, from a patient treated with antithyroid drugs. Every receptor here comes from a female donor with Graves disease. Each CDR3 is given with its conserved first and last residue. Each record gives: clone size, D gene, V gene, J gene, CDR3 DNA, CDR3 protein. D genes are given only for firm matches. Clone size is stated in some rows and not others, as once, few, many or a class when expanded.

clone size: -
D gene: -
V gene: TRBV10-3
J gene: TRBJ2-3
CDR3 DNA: TGTGCCATCAGTGACGTAGCGCGTGATCAGATGGGCACAGATACGCAGTATTTT
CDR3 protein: CAISDVARDQMGTDTQYF

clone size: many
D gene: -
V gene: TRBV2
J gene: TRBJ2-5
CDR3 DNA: TGTGCCAGCAATGGCGGGGCGCAAGAGACCCAGTACTTC
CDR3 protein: CASNGGAQETQYF

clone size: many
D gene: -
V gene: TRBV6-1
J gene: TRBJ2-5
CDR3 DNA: TGTGCCAGCAGCCCATTTGGTGGGGGGACGGAGACCCAGTACTTC
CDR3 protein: CASSPFGGGTETQYF

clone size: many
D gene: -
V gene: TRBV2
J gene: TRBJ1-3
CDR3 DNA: TGTGCCAGCACCAGGGCTGGAAACACCATATATTTT
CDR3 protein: CASTRAGNTIYF

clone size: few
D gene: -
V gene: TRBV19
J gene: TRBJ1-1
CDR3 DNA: TGTGCCAGTGAGGACCTACAGCGAGGGAACACTGAAGCTTTCTTT
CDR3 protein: CASEDLQRGNTEAFF

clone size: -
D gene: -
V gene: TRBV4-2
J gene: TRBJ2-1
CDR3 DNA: TGTGCCAGCAGCCACCTAGGGCGGTGGTCCTACAATGAGCAGTTCTTC
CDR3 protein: CASSHLGRWSYNEQFF

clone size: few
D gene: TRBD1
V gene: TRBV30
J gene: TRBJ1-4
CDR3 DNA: TGTGCCTGGACGGGACAGTCTAATGAAAAACTGTTTTTT
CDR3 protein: CAWTGQSNEKLFF

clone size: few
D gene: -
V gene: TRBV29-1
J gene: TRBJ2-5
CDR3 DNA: TGCAGCTCAACAGGCAGTGGGGAGACCCAGTACTTC
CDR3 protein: CSSTGSGETQYF

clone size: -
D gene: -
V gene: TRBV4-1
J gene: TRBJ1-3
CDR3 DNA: TGCGCCAGCAGCGGGTTCTCTGGAAACACCATATATTTT
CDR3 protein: CASSGFSGNTIYF

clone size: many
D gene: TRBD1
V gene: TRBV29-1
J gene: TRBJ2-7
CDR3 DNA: TGCAGCGTGGCGACAGGGTCGGGATACGAGCAGTACTTC
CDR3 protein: CSVATGSGYEQYF

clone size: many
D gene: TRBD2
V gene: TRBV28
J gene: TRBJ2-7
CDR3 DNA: TGTGCCAGCAAGAGGGGAGGGCAACTACTTTTCTACGAGCAGTACTTC
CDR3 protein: CASKRGGQLLFYEQYF

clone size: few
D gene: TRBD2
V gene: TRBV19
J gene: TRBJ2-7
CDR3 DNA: TGTGCCAGTAGTACGACTAGCGGGAAAGTCGACGAGCAGTACTTC
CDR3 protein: CASSTTSGKVDEQYF

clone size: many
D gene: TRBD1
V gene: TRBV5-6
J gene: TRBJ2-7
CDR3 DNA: TGTGCCAGCAGCTGGGGGACAGACATGTACGAGCAGTACTTC
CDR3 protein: CASSWGTDMYEQYF

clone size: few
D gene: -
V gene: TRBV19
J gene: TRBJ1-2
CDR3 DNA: TGTGCCAGTTCCCGGGACATTCCTGACCTCTATGGCTACACCTTC
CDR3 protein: CASSRDIPDLYGYTF

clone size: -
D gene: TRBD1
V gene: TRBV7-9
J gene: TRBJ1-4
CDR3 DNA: TGTGCCAGCAGGCCTTTCCCCGGGACAGGGATTGAAAAACTGTTTTTT
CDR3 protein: CASRPFPGTGIEKLFF

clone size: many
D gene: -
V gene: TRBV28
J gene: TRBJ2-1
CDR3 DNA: TGTGCCACCAAATACAATGAGCAGTTCTTC
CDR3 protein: CATKYNEQFF

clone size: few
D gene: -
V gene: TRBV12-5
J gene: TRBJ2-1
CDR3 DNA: TGTGCTAGTGGTTTGGGGTGGAATGAGCAGTTCTTC
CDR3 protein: CASGLGWNEQFF

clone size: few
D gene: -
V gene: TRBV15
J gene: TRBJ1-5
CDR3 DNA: TGTGCCACCAGCGACCGGGACACTTATAGCAATCAGCCCCAGCATTTT
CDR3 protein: CATSDRDTYSNQPQHF

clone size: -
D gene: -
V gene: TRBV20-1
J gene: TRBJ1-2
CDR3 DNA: TGCAGTGCTAGAGATCATGGGGACTATGGCTACACCTTC
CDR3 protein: CSARDHGDYGYTF

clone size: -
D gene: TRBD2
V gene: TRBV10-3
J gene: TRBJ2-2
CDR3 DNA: TGTGCCATCAGTGTCGGACTAGCGGGAGCCCACACCGGGGAGCTGTTTTTT
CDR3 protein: CAISVGLAGAHTGELFF

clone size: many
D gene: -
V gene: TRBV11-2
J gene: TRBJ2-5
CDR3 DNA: TGTGCCAGCAGCTTACAAGGTCAAGTCTGGGAGACCCAGTACTTC
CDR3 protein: CASSLQGQVWETQYF

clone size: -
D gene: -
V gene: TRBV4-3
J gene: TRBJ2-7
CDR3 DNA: TGCGCCAGCAGCCAGGGCCTAGGGCCCTCCTACGAGCAGTACTTC
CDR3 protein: CASSQGLGPSYEQYF

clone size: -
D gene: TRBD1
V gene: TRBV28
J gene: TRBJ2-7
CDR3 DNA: TGTGCCAGCTCACGACAGGGGGGGAACTACGAGCAGTACTTC
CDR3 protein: CASSRQGGNYEQYF

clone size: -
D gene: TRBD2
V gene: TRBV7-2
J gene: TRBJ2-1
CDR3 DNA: TGTGCCAGCAGCCCGGGTAGGGGACTAGCGGGAGGTGAGCAGTTCTTC
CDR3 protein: CASSPGRGLAGGEQFF

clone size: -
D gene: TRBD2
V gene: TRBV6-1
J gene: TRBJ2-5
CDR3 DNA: TGTGCCAGCACTAGAGTACGGGGGGGCTCTGAGGGAGAGACCCAGTACTTC
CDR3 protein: CASTRVRGGSEGETQYF

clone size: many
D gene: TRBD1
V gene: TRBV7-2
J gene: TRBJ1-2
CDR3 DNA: TGTGCCAGCGGTCGGGGACAGGCGAATTCCTATGGCTACACCTTC
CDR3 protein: CASGRGQANSYGYTF

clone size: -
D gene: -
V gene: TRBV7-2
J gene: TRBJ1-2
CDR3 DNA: TGTGCCAGCAGCTTAGGGTCAAAGCGGGGCTACACCTTC
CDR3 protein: CASSLGSKRGYTF

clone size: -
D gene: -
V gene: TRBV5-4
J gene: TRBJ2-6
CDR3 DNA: TGTGCCAGCAGCGTACAGGGGAGGGACTCTGGGGCCAACGTCCTGACTTTC
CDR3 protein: CASSVQGRDSGANVLTF

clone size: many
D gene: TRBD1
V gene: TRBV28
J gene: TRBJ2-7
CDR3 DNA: TGTGCCAGCAGACCCATCGGGACAGGGCTCCACGAGCAGTACTTC
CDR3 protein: CASRPIGTGLHEQYF

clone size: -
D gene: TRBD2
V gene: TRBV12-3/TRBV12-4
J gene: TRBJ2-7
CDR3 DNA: TGTGCCAGCAGACTCCCGGGACTAGCCCACGAGCAGTACTTC
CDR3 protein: CASRLPGLAHEQYF

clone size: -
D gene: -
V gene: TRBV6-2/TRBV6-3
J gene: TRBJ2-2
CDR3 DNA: TGTGCCAGCAGTTACTCGGGAGTATCCGGGGAGCTGTTTTTT
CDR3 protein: CASSYSGVSGELFF

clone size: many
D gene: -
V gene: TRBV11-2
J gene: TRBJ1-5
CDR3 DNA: TGTGCCAGCAGCTTTCCCTTCAATCAGCCCCAGCATTTT
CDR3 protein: CASSFPFNQPQHF